The 6 T cell receptor beta chains in this list originate from one sample, sequenced in a study of blood T cells in healthy people across ages (dated by TCRdb to about 2015). Library method: 5' RACE. The sequencer listed for this sample is Illumina HiSeq 2500. The second PCR ran for roughly 7 to 11 cycles and used a J-beta primer mix along with a sample-barcoded 5' primer. The public reads were quality trimmed at Q25 with fastp and then assembled into clones with MiXCR by TCRdb, keeping productive beta chains. Merged by CDR3 protein, the rows form single entries marked with the most common genes and DNA. The sample includes fewer than 1,000,000 distinct CDR3 sequences, with about 47% observed a single time. In total, the top ten clones hold over 15% of the sample. The source material was blood. The receptor source for this set is a man older than 75 in good health.

V and J are TRBV2 and TRBJ2-7; 9 bases align to TRBD2. Germline CDR1 reads SNHLY; CDR2 reads FYNNEI. This CDR3 has 14 residues. V dropped 4 bases and J dropped 4; count of bases not matched to a gene: 5. The CDR3 bases are TGTGCCAGCAGTGTACTAGCGGGTAGTTACGAGCAGTACTTC. It specifies CASSVLAGSYEQYF.

This clonotype was recorded many times. The chain links TRBV12-3 or TRBV12-4 to TRBJ2-1; the match to TRBD2 covers 8 bases. V was pared by 5 bases and J by 7 bases, with 7 bases of the junction left unmatched. This CDR3 spans 14 amino acids. As DNA, the CDR3 is TGTGCCAGCAGTCGACTAGCGAGGGTGAATGAGCAGTTCTTC. Amino acids: CASSRLARVNEQFF.

In its sample, this clonotype was seen once. The chain is built from TRBV7-9 and TRBJ2-7; the match to TRBD1 covers 11 bases. This CDR3 has 15 amino acids. Trimming removed 7 bases from V and 1 base from J; junction bases left unmatched: 6. Germline CDR1 is SEHNR and CDR2 is FQNEAQ (reference sequence). The CDR3 bases are TGTGCCAGCACCTACCGGGACAGGGGGTCCTACGAGCAGTACTTC. Its protein is CASTYRDRGSYEQYF.

Points on this clonotype: A much larger clone differs by one base, so this may be a read error. This chain joins TRBV7-2 and TRBJ2-7, with a tentative D call TRBD2 (6 bases). The V end was cut by 1 base, the J end by 7 bases, with 17 bases between. The germline V gene encodes CDR1 SGHTA and CDR2 FQGNSA. This CDR3 is built from 15 residues. CDR3 coding DNA: TGTGCCAGCAGCTTAGACACGGGAGTCTACAATGAGCAGTACTTC. This sequence encodes CASSLDTGVYNEQYF.

The chain joins TRBV6-1 to TRBJ2-5; no clear D. Judging by the DNA end, TRBJ2-7 fits better; the J call may be wrong. This CDR3 contains 13 residues. Germline CDR1 MNHNS, CDR2 SASEGT. The CDR3 region has the DNA TGTGCCAGCCGAGTGAACCTCGAGGTCGAGCAGTACTTC. This codes for CASRVNLEVEQYF.

The V call is TRBV27, the J call TRBJ2-3; maybe TRBD2 (5 bases). Trimming cost V 3 bases and J 5 bases, with 12 bases left between them. The CDR3 has 14 residues. Germline V gives CDR1 MNHEY, CDR2 SMNVEV (reference sequence). The CDR3 nucleotides are TGTGCCAGCAGTTTCCACGCCGCGGGAGATACGCAGTATTTT. This encodes CASSFHAAGDTQYF.